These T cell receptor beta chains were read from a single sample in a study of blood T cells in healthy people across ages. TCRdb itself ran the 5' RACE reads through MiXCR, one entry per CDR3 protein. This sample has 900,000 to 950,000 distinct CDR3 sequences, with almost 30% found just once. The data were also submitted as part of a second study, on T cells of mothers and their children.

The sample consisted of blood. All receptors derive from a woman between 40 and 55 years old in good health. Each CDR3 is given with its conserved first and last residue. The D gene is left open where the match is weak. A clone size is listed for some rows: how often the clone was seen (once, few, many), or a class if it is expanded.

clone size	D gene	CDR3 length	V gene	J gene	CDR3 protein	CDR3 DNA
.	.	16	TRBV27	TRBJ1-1	CASSLGGGPFETEAFF	TGTGCCAGCAGCCTTGGTGGGGGACCTTTCGAGACTGAAGCTTTCTTT
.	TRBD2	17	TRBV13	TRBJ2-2	CASSDRLAGANTGELFF	TGTGCCAGCAGCGATCGACTAGCGGGGGCAAACACCGGGGAGCTGTTTTTT
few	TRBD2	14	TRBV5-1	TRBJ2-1	CASSTVAGEGEQFF	TGCGCCAGCAGCACCGTAGCGGGGGAGGGTGAGCAGTTCTTC
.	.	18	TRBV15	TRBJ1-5	CATSRDSQLYYSNQPQHF	TGTGCCACCAGCAGAGATAGTCAGCTCTACTATAGCAATCAGCCCCAGCATTTT
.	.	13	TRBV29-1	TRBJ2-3	CSIRGRYTDTQYF	TGCAGCATTCGAGGCCGCTACACAGATACGCAGTATTTT
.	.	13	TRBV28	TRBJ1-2	CASRSSTDYGYTF	TGTGCCAGCAGATCTTCGACAGACTATGGCTACACCTTC
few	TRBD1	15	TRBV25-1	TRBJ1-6	CASSESPGGDSPLHF	TGTGCCAGCAGTGAAAGCCCAGGGGGAGATTCACCCCTCCACTTT
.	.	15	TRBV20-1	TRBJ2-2	CSATPTGRDTGELFF	TGCAGTGCTACCCCCACAGGGAGGGACACCGGGGAGCTGTTTTTT
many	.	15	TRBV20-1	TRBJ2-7	CSARDYQGRPYEQYF	TGCAGTGCTAGAGATTACCAGGGGCGCCCTTACGAGCAGTACTTC
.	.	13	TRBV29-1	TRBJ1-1	CSVVGGLNTEAFF	TGCAGCGTTGTCGGAGGACTGAACACTGAAGCTTTCTTT
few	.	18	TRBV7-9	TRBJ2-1	CASSSPVTRDNSYNEQFF	TGTGCCAGCAGCTCACCCGTCACCCGGGACAACTCCTACAATGAGCAGTTCTTC
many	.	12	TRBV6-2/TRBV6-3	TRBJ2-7	CAIRNAPYEQYF	TGTGCCATCCGAAACGCACCCTACGAGCAGTACTTC
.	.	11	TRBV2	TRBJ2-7	CASIVDYEQYF	TGTGCCAGCATCGTTGACTACGAGCAGTACTTC
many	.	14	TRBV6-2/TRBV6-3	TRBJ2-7	CATLLGSSSYEQYF	TGTGCCACCCTCCTGGGGAGTTCGTCCTACGAGCAGTACTTC
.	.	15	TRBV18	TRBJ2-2	CASSPEATVTGELFF	TGTGCCAGCTCACCAGAGGCAACCGTCACCGGGGAGCTGTTTTTT
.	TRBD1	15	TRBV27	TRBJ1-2	CASSYSGQTSYGYTF	TGTGCCAGCAGTTACTCGGGACAGACTAGCTATGGCTACACCTTC
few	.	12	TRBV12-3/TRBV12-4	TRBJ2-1	CASCYLAGQVIF	TGTGCCAGTTGCTACTTAGCGGGACAGGTCATCTTC
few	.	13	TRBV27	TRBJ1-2	CASFTRDAYGYTF	TGTGCCAGCTTTACCCGGGACGCCTATGGCTACACCTTC
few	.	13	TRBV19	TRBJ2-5	CASSIPGMETQYF	TGTGCCAGTAGTATACCAGGGATGGAGACCCAGTACTTC
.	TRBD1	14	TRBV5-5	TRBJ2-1	CASRGATGGSEQFF	TGTGCCAGCAGGGGTGCGACAGGGGGAAGTGAGCAGTTCTTC
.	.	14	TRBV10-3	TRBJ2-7	CAIGVGAGSYEQYF	TGTGCCATCGGTGTGGGGGCAGGGTCCTACGAGCAGTACTTC
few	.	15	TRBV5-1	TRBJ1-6	CASSEEAGDNSPPHF	TGCGCCAGCAGCGAGGAGGCAGGGGATAATTCACCCCCCCACTTT
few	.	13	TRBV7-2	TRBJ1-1	CASNDKGNTEAFF	TGTGCCAGCAACGACAAGGGGAACACTGAAGCTTTCTTT
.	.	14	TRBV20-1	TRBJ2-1	CSARSLATYNEQFF	TGCAGTGCTAGAAGCCTAGCGACGTACAATGAGCAGTTCTTC
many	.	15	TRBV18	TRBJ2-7	CASSPSLGTTYEQYF	TGTGCCAGCTCACCATCGCTGGGAACTACCTACGAGCAGTACTTC
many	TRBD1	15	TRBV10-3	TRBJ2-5	CAISEPRTGRETQYF	TGTGCCATCAGTGAGCCACGGACAGGGCGAGAGACCCAGTACTTC
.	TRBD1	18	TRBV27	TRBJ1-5	CASGLGTGEPKGNQPQHF	TGTGCCAGCGGGCTCGGGACAGGGGAACCCAAGGGGAATCAGCCCCAGCATTTT
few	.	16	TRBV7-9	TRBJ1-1	CASSLAGRGTVTEAFF	TGTGCCAGCAGCTTAGCGGGGCGGGGGACGGTCACTGAAGCTTTCTTT
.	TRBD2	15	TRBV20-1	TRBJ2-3	CSARKLAGGTNTQYF	TGCAGTGCTAGAAAACTAGCGGGGGGGACAAATACGCAGTATTTT
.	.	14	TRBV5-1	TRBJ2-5	CASSYGNSLETQYF	TGCGCCAGCAGCTATGGGAATTCGTTGGAGACCCAGTACTTC
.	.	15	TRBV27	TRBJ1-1	CASSPGPRMNTEAFF	TGTGCCAGCAGCCCGGGCCCCCGGATGAACACTGAAGCTTTCTTT